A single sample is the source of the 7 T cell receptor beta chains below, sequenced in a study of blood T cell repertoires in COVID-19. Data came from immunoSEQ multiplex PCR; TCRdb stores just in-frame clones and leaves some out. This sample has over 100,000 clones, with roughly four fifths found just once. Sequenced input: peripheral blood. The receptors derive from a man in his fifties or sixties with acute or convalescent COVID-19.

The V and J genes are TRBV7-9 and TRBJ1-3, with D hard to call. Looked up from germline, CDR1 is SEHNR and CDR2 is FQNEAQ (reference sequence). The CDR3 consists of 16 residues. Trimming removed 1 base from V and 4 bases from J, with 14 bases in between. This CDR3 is CASSLVRVGLGNTIYF. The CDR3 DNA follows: TGTGCCAGCAGCTTAGTTCGAGTGGGCTTGGGAAACACCATATATTTT.

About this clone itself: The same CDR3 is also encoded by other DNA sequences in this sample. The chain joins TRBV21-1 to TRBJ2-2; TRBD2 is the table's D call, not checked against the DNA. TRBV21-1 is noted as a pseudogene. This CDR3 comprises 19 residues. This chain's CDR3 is CASSKVGIRGGGPRGELFF. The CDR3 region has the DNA TGTGCCAGCAGCAAAGTAGGGATTCGCGGGGGAGGGCCACGGGGGGAGCTGTTTTTT.

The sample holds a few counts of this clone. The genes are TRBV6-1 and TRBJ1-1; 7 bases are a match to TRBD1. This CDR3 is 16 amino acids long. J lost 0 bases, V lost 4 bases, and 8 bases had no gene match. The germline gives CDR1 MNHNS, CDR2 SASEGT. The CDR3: CASSAGGTLVNTEAFF. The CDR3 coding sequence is TGTGCCAGCAGTGCAGGGGGGACGTTGGTGAACACTGAAGCTTTCTTT.

The CDR3 coding sequence is TGTGCCAGCAGCCAAGGAGACAGGGTCAAGGACGAGCAGTACTTC. Residues: CASSQGDRVKDEQYF. This rearrangement joins TRBV3-1 (or the pseudogene TRBV3-2) to TRBJ2-7; TRBD1 aligns across 7 bases. The germline CDR1 and CDR2 sequences are LGHDT and YNNKEL (reference sequence). This CDR3 contains 15 residues. With V trimmed by 1 base and J by 5 bases, 8 bases remained unmatched.

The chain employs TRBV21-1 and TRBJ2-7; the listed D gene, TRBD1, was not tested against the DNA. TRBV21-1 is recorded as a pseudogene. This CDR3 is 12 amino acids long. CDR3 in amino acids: CASVRGRYEQYF. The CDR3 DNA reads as TGTGCCAGCGTCAGGGGGAGATACGAGCAGTACTTC.

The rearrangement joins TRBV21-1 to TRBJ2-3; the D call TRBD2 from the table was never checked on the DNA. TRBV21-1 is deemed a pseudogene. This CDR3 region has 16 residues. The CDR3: CASSKHGGGITDTQYF. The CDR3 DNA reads TGTGCCAGCAGCAAACACGGTGGCGGGATCACAGATACGCAGTATTTT.

This CDR3 reads CSASGGGDTDTQYF. In DNA, the CDR3 is TGCAGTGCTAGTGGGGGCGGGGACACAGATACGCAGTATTTT. This chain links TRBV20-1 with TRBJ2-3, with D perhaps matching TRBD1 or TRBD2 (6 bases each). Per germline, CDR1 DFQATT and CDR2 SNEGSKA (reference sequence). V lost 3 bases and J 2 bases, leaving 12 bases between the germline ends. The CDR3 totals 14 residues.